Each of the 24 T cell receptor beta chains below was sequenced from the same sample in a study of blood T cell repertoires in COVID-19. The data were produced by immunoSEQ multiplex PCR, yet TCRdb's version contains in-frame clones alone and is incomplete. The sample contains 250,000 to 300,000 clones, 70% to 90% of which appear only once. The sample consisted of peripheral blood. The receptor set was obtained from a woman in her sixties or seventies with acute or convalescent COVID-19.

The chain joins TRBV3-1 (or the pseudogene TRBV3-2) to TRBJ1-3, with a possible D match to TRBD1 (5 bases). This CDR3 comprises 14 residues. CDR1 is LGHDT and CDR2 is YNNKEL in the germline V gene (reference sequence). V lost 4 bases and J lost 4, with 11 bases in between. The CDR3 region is CASSPSQGGNTIYF. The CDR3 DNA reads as TGTGCCAGCAGCCCGTCCCAGGGAGGAAACACCATATATTTT.

The CDR3 here is CASSRGTGVASNTGELFF. The CDR3 DNA sequence: TGTGCCAGCAGCCGAGGGACAGGGGTAGCTTCGAACACCGGGGAGCTGTTTTTT. V gene TRBV5-6 combines with J gene TRBJ2-2; 10 bases line up with TRBD1. Germline lookup yields CDR1 SGHDT and CDR2 YYEEEE. The CDR3 has 18 residues. Unmatched junction bases numbered 9, after V lost 4 bases and J lost 0 bases.

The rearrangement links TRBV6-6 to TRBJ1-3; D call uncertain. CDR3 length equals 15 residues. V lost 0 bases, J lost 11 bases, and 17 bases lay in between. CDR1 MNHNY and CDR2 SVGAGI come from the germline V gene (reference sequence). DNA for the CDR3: TGTGCCAGCAGTTACTCGATTCTAAGAGAGAGAGCCATATATTTT. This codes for CASSYSILRERAIYF.

CDR3 residues: CASSYSGQGGGYTF. Here the CDR3 DNA reads TGTGCCAGCAGTTACTCCGGACAGGGGGGTGGCTACACCTTC. The V gene is TRBV6-5, the J gene TRBJ1-2; 10 positions match TRBD1. Trimming took 0 bases from V and 7 from J; bases not matched to a gene: 2. The CDR3 spans 14 residues. From germline, CDR1 is MNHEY and CDR2 SVGAGI.

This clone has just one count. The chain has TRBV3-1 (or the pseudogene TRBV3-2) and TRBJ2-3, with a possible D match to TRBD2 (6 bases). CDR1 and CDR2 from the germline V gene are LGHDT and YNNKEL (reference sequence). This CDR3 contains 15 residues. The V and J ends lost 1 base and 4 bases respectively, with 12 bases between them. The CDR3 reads CASSQVPWGADTQYF. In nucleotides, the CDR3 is TGTGCCAGCAGCCAAGTCCCATGGGGGGCAGATACGCAGTATTTT.

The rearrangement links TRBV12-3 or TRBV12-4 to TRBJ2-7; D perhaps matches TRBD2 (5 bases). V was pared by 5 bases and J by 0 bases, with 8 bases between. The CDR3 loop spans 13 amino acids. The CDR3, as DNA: TGTGCCAGCAGTCAAGGGAGCTCCTACGAGCAGTACTTC. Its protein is CASSQGSSYEQYF.

DNA of the CDR3: TGTGCCAGCAGCTTGGACAGGGGATACACTGAAGCTTTCTTT. Translated, it gives CASSLDRGYTEAFF. The chain joins TRBV5-8 to TRBJ1-1, with TRBD1 matching over 7 bases. The CDR3 loop spans 14 amino acids. Germline CDR1 reads SGHTS; CDR2 reads YDEGEE. After removal of 0 bases from V and 3 bases from J, the junction contained 2 bases not matched to a gene.

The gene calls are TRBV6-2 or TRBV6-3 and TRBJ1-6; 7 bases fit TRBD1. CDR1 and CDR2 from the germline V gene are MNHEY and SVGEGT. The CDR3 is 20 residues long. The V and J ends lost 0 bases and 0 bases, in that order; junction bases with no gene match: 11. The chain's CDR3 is CASSYSTGAQGSSYNSPLHF. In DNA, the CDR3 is TGTGCCAGCAGTTACTCGACGGGAGCACAGGGGAGCTCCTATAATTCACCCCTCCACTTT.

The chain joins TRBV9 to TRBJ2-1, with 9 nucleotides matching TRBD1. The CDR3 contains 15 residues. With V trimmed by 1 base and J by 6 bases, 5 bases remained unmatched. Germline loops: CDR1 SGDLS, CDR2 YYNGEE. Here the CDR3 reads CASSVTPTGGNEQFF. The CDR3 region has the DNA TGTGCCAGCAGCGTAACCCCGACAGGGGGCAATGAGCAGTTCTTC. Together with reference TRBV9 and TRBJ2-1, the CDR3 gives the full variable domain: DSGVTQTPKHLITATGQRVTLRCSPRSGDLSVYWYQQSLDQGLQFLIQYYNGEERAKGNILERFSAQQFPDLHSELNLSSLELGDSALYFCASSVTPTGGNEQFFGPGTRLTVL.

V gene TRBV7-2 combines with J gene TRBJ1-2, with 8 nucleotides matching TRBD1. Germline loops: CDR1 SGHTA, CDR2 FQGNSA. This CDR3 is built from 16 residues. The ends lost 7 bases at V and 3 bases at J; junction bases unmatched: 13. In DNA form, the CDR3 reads TGTGCCAGCAACTCCAGGGGGCGAGGGCGGGACTATGGCTACACCTTC. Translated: CASNSRGRGRDYGYTF.

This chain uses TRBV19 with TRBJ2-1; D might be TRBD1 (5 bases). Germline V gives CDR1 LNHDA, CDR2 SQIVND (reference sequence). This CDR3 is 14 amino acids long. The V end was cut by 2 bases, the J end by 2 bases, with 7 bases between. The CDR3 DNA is TGTGCCAGTAGTATAACAGGCGCCTACAATGAGCAGTTCTTC. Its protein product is CASSITGAYNEQFF.

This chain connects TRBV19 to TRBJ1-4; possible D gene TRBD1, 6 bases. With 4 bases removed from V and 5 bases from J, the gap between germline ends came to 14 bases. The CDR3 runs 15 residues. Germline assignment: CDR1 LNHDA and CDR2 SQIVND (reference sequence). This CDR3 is CASSTRTAVNEKLFF. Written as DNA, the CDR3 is TGTGCCAGTAGTACCCGGACAGCCGTAAATGAAAAACTGTTTTTT.

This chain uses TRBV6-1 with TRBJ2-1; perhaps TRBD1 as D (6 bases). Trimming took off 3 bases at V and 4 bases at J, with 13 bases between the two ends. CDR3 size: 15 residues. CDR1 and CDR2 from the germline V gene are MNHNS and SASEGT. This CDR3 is CASSDRQVPYNEQFF. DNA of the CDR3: TGTGCCAGCAGTGACCGACAGGTGCCTTACAATGAGCAGTTCTTC.

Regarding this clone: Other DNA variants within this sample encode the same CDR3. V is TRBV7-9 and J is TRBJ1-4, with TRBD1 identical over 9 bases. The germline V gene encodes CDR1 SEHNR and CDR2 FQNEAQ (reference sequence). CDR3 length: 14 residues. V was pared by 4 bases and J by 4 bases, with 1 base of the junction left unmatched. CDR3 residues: CASSSDRGNEKLFF. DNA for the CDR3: TGTGCCAGCAGCTCGGACAGGGGTAATGAAAAACTGTTTTTT.

This CDR3 reads CASSPGQGPRGTQYF. The CDR3 nucleotides read TGTGCCAGCTCACCCGGACAGGGACCTCGGGGGACCCAGTACTTC. The chain employs TRBV18 and TRBJ2-5; 8 bases agree with TRBD1. CDR1 is KGHSH and CDR2 is LQKENI in the germline V gene. V lost 3 bases and J lost 7; bases outside the gene matches: 10. The CDR3 is 15 residues long.

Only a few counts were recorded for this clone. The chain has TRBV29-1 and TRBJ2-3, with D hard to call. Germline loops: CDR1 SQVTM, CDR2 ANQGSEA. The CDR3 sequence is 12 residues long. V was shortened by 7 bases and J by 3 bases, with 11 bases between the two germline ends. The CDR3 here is CSAENPTDTQYF. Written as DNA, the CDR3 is TGCAGCGCCGAGAACCCAACAGATACGCAGTATTTT.

The CDR3 nucleotides are TGTGCCAGCAGCCCAGTCACAGGGAATCCCTACAATGAGCAGTTCTTC. Translated: CASSPVTGNPYNEQFF. The chain employs TRBV7-9 and TRBJ2-1, with D tentatively TRBD1 (6 bases). This CDR3 is built from 16 residues. Trimming cost V 5 bases and J 2 bases, with 16 bases left between them. The germline CDR1 and CDR2 sequences are SEHNR and FQNEAQ (reference sequence).

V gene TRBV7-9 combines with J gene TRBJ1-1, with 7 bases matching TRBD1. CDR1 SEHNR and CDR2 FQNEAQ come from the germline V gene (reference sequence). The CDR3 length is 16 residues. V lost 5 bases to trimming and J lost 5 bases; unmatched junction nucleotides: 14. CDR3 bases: TGTGCCAGCAGCCCACCTTCGACAGGGAGGAAAACTGAAGCTTTCTTT. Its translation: CASSPPSTGRKTEAFF.

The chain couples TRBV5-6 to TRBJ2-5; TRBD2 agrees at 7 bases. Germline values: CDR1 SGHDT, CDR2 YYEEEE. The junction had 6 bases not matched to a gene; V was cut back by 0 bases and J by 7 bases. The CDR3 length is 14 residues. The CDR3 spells CASSLDSGEGTQYF. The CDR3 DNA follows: TGTGCCAGCAGCTTGGATTCCGGGGAGGGGACCCAGTACTTC.

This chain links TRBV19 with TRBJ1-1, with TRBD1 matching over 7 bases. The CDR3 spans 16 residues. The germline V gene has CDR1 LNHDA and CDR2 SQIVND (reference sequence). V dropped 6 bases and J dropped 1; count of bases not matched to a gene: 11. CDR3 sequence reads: CASSLGGLERNTEAFF. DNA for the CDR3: TGTGCCAGTAGCTTAGGGGGCTTAGAGCGGAACACTGAAGCTTTCTTT.

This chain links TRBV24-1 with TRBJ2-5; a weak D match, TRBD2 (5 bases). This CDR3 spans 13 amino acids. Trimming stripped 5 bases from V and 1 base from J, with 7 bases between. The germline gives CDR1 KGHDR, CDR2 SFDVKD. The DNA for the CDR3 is TGTGCCACCAGTGGAGGGTCCCAAGAGACCCAGTACTTC. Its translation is CATSGGSQETQYF.

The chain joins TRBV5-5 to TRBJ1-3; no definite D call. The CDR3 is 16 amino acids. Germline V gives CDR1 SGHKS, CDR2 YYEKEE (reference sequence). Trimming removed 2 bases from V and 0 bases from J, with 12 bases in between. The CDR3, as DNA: TGTGCCAGCAGCTTCGGCAGGCCCGGCTCTGGAAACACCATATATTTT. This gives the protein CASSFGRPGSGNTIYF.

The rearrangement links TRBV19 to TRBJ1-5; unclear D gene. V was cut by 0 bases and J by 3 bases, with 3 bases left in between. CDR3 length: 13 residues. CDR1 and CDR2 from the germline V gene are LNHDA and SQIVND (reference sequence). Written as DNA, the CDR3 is TGTGCCAGTAGTATAGAACTCAATCAGCCCCAGCATTTT. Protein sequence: CASSIELNQPQHF.

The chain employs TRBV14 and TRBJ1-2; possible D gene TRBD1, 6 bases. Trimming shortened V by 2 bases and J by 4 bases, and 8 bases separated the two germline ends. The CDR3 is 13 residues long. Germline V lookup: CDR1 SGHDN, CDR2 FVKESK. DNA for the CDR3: TGTGCCAGCAGCCAACAGGGGACCTATGGCTACACCTTC. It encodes CASSQQGTYGYTF.